This passage covers 13 T cell receptor beta chains from one sample sequenced in a study of sequential checkpoint blockade in melanoma. The treatment is: randomized to nivolumab then ipilimumab (arm A) or the reverse (arm B). Clones were sequenced by immunoSEQ multiplex PCR, and TCRdb holds only the in-frame ones, with some missing. In the table there are some 13,000 clones, about 78% of which are singletons. Sequencing was performed on CD8+ T cells sorted from blood (inferred from file names), taken from a patient given nivolumab and ipilimumab in sequence. Receptor source: a human donor with melanoma.

The genes are TRBV11-2 and TRBJ2-7; no definite D call. There are 13 residues in the CDR3. The germline gives CDR1 SGHAT, CDR2 FQNNGV. The V and J ends lost 1 base and 4 bases respectively, with 8 bases between them. CDR3 in DNA: TGTGCCAGCAGCTTAGGACTTAAGTACGAGCAGTACTTC. The encoded protein is CASSLGLKYEQYF.

The chain carries TRBV7-3 and TRBJ1-3, with 9 bases lining up with TRBD1. The CDR3 is 17 residues long. Germline V CDR1 and CDR2: SGHTA, FQGTGA. The trim removed 4 bases at V and 3 bases at J, leaving 10 bases unmatched. DNA of the CDR3: TGTGCCAGCAGCTCCCCCCGTGACAGGGGGTTTGGAAACACCATATATTTT. This sequence encodes CASSSPRDRGFGNTIYF.

This chain joins TRBV7-8 and TRBJ2-7, with 9 bases fitting TRBD2. Germline lookup yields CDR1 SGHVS and CDR2 FQNEAQ. This CDR3 has 16 amino acids. J gave up 0 bases and V 1 base, and 4 bases lay outside the gene matches. The chain's CDR3 is CASSLGLSGGSYEQYF. CDR3 coding DNA: TGTGCCAGCAGCTTAGGACTTAGCGGGGGCTCCTACGAGCAGTACTTC.

J is TRBJ2-7 and V is TRBV7-9; D is uncertain. From germline, CDR1 is SEHNR and CDR2 FQNEAQ (reference sequence). The V gene lost 1 base and the J gene lost 1 base, with 8 bases spanning the gap. The CDR3 is 14 residues long. This chain's CDR3 is CASSLDAESYEQYF. Here the CDR3 DNA reads TGTGCCAGCAGCTTAGACGCCGAGTCCTACGAGCAGTACTTC.

The rearrangement links TRBV30 to TRBJ1-1; 7 bases are shared with TRBD1. Germline-derived CDR1 and CDR2 are GTSNPN and SVGIG (reference sequence). This CDR3 contains 10 residues. V gave up 7 bases and J gave up 11 bases; unmatched junction bases: 7. The CDR3: CASRQGQAFF. The CDR3 DNA sequence: TGTGCCTCCCGACAGGGACAGGCTTTCTTT.

The J gene is TRBJ1-1, the V gene TRBV9, with a tentative D call TRBD1 (5 bases). Trimming shortened V by 3 bases and J by 4 bases, and 13 bases separated the two germline ends. The CDR3 loop spans 14 amino acids. CDR1 is SGDLS, CDR2 YYNGEE, per germline. Written as DNA, the CDR3 is TGTGCCAGCAGCGCCCTTGACAGACTCACTGAAGCTTTCTTT. It encodes CASSALDRLTEAFF.

This clone appeared once. Other DNA sequences in this specimen translate into the identical CDR3. The chain has TRBV30 and TRBJ2-7; D remains ambiguous. CDR3 size: 13 residues. Deletions cut 1 base from V and 0 bases from J, with 7 bases between. CDR1 is GTSNPN and CDR2 is SVGIG in the germline V gene (reference sequence). Here the CDR3 reads CAWSGDNSYEQYF. In DNA form, the CDR3 reads TGTGCCTGGAGTGGAGATAACTCCTACGAGCAGTACTTC.

The chain combines TRBV7-6 with TRBJ2-5; 8 nucleotides align to TRBD2. The CDR3 spans 16 residues. V shed 3 bases, J shed 7 bases, and the junction held 13 bases outside the gene matches. Germline CDR1 is SGHVS and CDR2 is FNYEAQ. CDR3 DNA sequence: TGTGCCAGCAGCTTCTCTATCTCGACTAGCGAGAGGACCCAGTACTTC. Protein sequence: CASSFSISTSERTQYF.

This clone has just a few counts. The J gene is TRBJ1-4, the V gene TRBV6-6; D call uncertain. The germline V gene has CDR1 MNHNY and CDR2 SVGAGI (reference sequence). Trimming removed 4 bases at V and 8 bases at J, with 5 bases between. CDR3 size: 11 residues. Here the CDR3 DNA reads TGTGCCAGCAGTTTTAGCGAAAAACTGTTTTTT. Translating it yields CASSFSEKLFF.

This clone is large (0.1 to 1%). V and J are TRBV12-5 and TRBJ2-7; 7 bases are shared with TRBD1. Losses at the gene ends were 5 bases for V and 3 bases for J; bases not matched to a gene: 7. The CDR3 totals 14 residues. Germline V CDR1 and CDR2: LGHNT, FRNRAP. CDR3 protein: CASGRQGPFYEQYF. CDR3 nucleotide sequence: TGTGCTAGTGGTAGACAGGGCCCTTTCTACGAGCAGTACTTC.

The CDR3 DNA reads TGTGCCAGCAAAGTGTCTAGCGGAAGGGGAGATACGCAGTATTTT. Translated: CASKVSSGRGDTQYF. The chain employs TRBV28 and TRBJ2-3, with TRBD2 matching 7 bases. CDR1 and CDR2 (germline): MDHEN, SYDVKM. Trimming cost V 7 bases and J 5 bases; bases outside gene matches: 12. This CDR3 spans 15 amino acids.

The V and J genes are TRBV13 and TRBJ2-7; D is uncertain. The V end lost 2 bases, the J end lost 3 bases, and 11 bases lay between the germline ends. Germline assignment: CDR1 PRHDT and CDR2 FYEKMQ (reference sequence). This CDR3 has 14 amino acids. CDR3 loop: CASSLRDTGYEQYF. The CDR3 DNA is TGTGCCAGCAGCTTACGTGACACCGGCTACGAGCAGTACTTC.

The V gene is TRBV11-2, the J gene TRBJ2-2; 8 bases are shared with TRBD1. The CDR3 has 13 amino acids. In germline, CDR1 is SGHAT, CDR2 FQNNGV. The J segment lost 9 bases and the V segment lost 1 base, leaving 1 base of the junction unmatched. The CDR3 loop reads CASSLGTGRELFF. The CDR3 DNA sequence: TGTGCCAGCAGCTTAGGGACAGGGAGGGAGCTGTTTTTT.